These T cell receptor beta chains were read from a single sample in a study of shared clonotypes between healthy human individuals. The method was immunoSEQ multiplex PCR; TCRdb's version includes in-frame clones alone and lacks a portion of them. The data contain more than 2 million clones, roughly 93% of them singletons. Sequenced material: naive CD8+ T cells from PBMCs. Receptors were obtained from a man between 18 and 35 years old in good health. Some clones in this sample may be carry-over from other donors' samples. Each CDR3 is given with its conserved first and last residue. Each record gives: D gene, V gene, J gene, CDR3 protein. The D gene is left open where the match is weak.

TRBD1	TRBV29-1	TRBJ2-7	CSVGQGAYEQYF
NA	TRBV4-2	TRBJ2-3	CASSQLETGFTDTQYF
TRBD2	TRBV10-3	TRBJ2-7	CAIRELGGSGSYEQYF
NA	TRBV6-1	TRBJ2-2	CATFGGTRSPGELFF
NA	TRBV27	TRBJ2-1	CASSLSIAILNEQFF
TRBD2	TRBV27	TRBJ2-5	CASSPTSGRQETQYF
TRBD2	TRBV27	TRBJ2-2	CASSLFRASGRVGTGELFF
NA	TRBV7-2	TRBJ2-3	CASSSRTISLFTDTQYF
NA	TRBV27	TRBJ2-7	CASSLAGSYEQYF
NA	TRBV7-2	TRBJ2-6	CASGYVGANVLTF
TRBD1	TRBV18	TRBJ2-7	CASSPDRTGRHEQYF
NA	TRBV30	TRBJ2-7	CAWSVQGWPYEQYF
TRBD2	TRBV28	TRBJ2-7	CASSLGREVYEQYF
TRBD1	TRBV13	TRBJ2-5	CASSHRDRVQETQYF
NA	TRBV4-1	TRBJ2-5	CASSHGAGAQQETQYF
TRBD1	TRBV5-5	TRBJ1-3	CASSYNQGASGNTIYF
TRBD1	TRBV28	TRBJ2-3	CASVDRGGTDTQYF
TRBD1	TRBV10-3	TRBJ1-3	CAASDRGLGNTIYF
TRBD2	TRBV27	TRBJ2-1	CASSSRLLAGGNEQFF
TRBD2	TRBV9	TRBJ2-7	CASNKREGGEQYF
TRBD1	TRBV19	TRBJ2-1	CASSMGQGSAQFF
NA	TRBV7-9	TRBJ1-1	CASSTNYPPEAFF
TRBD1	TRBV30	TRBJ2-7	CAWSARTGGYEQYF
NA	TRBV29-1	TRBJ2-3	CSVDGITDTQYF
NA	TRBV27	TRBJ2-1	CASQVYLGPENNEQFF
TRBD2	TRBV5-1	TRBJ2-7	CASSLPSGSEQYF
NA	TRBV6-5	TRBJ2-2	CASSFSAGENTGELFF
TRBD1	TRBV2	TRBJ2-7	CASNSGTGDAYEQYF
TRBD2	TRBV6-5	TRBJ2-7	CASSYVASGSYEQYF
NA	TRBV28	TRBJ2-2	CASSLAREAENTGELFF
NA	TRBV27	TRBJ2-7	CASSRRDPRGEQYF
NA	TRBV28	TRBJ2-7	CASRDVRRTYEQYF
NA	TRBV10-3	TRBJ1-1	CAISDPGPMNTEAFF
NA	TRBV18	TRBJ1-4	CASSPEQNEKLFF
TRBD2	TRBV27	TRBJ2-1	CASSSLGITGGYNEQFF
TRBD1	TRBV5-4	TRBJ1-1	CASNVQGVNTEAFF
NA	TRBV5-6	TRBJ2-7	CASSEQDPYEQYF
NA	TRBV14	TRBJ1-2	CASSQDALGGYTF
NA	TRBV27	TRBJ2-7	CASSLSLAGVNEQYF
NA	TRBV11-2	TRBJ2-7	CASSLASFVYEQYF
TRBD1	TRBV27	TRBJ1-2	CASSSDRRDYGYTF
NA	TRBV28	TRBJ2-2	CASTVGSGNTGELFF
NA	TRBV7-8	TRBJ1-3	CASSLDRFRGNTIYF
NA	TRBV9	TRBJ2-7	CASSVGHTTYEQYF
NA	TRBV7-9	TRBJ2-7	CASSLGVRFDEQYF
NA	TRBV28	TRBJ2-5	CASSLRDTRYQETQYF
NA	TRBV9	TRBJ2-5	CASSVAGSIETQYF
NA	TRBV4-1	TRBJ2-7	CASSPEGIRYEQYF
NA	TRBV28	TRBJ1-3	CASSGESRTAWSGNTIYF
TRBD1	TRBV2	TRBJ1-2	CASSGAGGTNYGYTF
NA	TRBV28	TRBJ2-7	CASTQGTSYEQYF
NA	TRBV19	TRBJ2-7	CATRDSPNEQYF